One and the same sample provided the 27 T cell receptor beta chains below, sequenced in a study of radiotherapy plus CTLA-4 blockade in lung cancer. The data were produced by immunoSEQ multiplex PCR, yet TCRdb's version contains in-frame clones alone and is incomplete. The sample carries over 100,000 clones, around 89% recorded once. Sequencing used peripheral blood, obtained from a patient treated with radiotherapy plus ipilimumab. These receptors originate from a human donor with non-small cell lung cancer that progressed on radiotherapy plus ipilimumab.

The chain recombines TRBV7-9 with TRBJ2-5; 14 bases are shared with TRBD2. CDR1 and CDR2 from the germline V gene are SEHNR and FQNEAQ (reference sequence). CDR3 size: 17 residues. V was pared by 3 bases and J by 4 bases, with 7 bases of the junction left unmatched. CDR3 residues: CASSFPGTSGSGETQYF. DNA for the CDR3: TGTGCCAGCAGCTTTCCCGGGACTAGCGGGAGTGGAGAGACCCAGTACTTC.

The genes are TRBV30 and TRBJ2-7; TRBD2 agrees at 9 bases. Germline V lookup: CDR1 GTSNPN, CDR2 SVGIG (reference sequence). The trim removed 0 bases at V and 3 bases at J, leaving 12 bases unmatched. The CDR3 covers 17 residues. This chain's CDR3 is CAWSVSGRCSSNYEQYF. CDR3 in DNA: TGTGCCTGGAGTGTAAGCGGGAGGTGCTCCTCTAACTACGAGCAGTACTTC.

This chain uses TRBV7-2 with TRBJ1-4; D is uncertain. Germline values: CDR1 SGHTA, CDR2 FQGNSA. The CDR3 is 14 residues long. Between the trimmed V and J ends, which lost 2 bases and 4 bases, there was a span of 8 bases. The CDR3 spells CASSLTGYNEKLFF. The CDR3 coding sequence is TGTGCCAGCAGCTTAACGGGATATAATGAAAAACTGTTTTTT.

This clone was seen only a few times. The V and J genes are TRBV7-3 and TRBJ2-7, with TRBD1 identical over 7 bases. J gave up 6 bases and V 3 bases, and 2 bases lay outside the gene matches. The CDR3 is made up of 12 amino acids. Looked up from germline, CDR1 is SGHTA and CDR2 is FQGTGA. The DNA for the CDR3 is TGTGCCAGCAGCTTCCCAGGGGGCGAGCAGTACTTC. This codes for CASSFPGGEQYF.

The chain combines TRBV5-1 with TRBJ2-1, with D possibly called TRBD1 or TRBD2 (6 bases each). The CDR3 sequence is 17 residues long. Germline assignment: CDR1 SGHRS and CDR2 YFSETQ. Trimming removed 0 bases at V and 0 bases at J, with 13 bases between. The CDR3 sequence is CASSLEGGRSSYNEQFF. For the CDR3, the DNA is TGCGCCAGCAGCTTGGAAGGGGGGAGGAGCTCCTACAATGAGCAGTTCTTC.

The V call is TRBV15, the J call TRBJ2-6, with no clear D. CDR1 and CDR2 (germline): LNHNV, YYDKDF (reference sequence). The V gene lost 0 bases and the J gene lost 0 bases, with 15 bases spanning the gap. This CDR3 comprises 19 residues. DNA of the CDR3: TGTGCCACCAGCAGAGATCTTAGGACGGCTAGCTCTGGGGCCAACGTCCTGACTTTC. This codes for CATSRDLRTASSGANVLTF.

The CDR3 DNA follows: TGCAGCGGGGATACGCAGTATTTT. Its protein product is CSGDTQYF. The V gene is TRBV29-1, the J gene TRBJ2-3; D is unresolved. CDR3 length equals 8 residues. CDR1 SQVTM and CDR2 ANQGSEA come from the germline V gene. V was trimmed by 7 bases and J by 6 bases, leaving 2 bases between them.

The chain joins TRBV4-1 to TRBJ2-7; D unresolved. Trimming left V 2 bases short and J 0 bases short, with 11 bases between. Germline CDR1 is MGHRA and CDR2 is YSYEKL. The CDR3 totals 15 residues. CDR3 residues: CASSQFLGFSYEQYF. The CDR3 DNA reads TGCGCCAGCAGCCAATTCCTGGGGTTCTCCTACGAGCAGTACTTC.

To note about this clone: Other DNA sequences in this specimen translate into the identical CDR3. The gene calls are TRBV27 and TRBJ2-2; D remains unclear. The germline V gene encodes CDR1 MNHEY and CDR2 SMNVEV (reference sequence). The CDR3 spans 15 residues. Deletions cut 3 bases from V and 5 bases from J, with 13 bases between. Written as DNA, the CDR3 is TGTGCCAGCAGTTTTAGCCCTAGTGGGACCGGGGAGCTGTTTTTT. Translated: CASSFSPSGTGELFF.

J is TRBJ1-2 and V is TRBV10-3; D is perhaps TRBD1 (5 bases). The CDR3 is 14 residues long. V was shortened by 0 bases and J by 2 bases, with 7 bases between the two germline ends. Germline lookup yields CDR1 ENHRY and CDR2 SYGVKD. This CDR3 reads CAISESGDNYGYTF. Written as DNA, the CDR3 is TGTGCCATCAGTGAGTCAGGGGACAACTATGGCTACACCTTC.

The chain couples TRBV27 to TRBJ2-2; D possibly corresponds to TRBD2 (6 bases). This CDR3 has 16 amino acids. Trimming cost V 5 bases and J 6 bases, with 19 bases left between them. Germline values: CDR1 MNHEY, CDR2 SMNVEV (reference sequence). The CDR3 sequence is CASSALLTSRAGELFF. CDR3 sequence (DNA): TGTGCCAGCAGTGCTCTCTTGACTAGTAGGGCCGGGGAGCTGTTTTTT.

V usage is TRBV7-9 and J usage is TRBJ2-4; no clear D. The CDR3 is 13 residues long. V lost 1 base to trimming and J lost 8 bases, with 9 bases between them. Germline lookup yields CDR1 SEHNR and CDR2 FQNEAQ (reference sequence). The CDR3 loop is CASSLGTGDIQYF. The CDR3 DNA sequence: TGTGCCAGCAGCTTAGGGACCGGCGACATTCAGTACTTC.

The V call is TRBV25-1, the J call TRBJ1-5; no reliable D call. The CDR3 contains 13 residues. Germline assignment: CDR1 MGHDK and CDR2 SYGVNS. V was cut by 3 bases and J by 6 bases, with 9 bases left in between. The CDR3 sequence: CASSDWGGQPQHF. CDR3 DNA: TGTGCCAGCAGTGATTGGGGTGGTCAGCCCCAGCATTTT.

The DNA of the CDR3 is TGCGCCAGCAGCTTACTCCCCCGGACAGGGGGCTCTTCTGGAAACACCATATATTTT. As protein: CASSLLPRTGGSSGNTIYF. The chain combines TRBV5-1 with TRBJ1-3, with 11 bases that match TRBD1. Losses at the gene ends were 2 bases for V and 1 base for J; bases not matched to a gene: 11. The CDR3 covers 19 residues. CDR1 is SGHRS, CDR2 YFSETQ, per germline.

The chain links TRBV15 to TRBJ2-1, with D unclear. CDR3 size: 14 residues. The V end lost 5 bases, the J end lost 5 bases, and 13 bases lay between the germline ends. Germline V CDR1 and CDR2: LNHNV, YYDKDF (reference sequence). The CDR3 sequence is CATSRRRTDNEQFF. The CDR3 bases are TGTGCCACCAGCCGCCGGAGAACGGACAATGAGCAGTTCTTC.

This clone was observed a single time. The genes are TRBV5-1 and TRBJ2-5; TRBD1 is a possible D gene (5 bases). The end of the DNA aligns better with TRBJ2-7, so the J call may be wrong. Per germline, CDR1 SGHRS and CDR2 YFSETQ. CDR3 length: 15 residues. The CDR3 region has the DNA TGCGCCAGCAGCCCGGACCCCCAGGGTAGCCACGAGCAGTACTTC. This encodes CASSPDPQGSHEQYF.

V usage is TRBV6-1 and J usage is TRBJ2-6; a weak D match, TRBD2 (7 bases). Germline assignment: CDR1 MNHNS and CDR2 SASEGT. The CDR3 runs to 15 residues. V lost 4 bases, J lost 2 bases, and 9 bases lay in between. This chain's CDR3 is CASSAGGAGANVLTF. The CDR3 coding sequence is TGTGCCAGCAGTGCGGGGGGCGCTGGGGCCAACGTCCTGACTTTC.

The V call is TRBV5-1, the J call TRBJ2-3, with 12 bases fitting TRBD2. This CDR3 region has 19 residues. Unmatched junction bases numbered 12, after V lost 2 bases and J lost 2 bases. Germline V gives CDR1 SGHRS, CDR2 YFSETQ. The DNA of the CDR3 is TGCGCCAGCAGCTTTCCCCTGCTAGCGGGAGGGCTCAACACAGATACGCAGTATTTT. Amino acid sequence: CASSFPLLAGGLNTDTQYF.

CDR3 protein: CSAGTPPFGTDTQYF. CDR3 sequence (DNA): TGCAGCGCCGGGACCCCTCCATTCGGCACAGATACGCAGTATTTT. The chain combines TRBV29-1 with TRBJ2-3; D might be TRBD1 or TRBD2, each matching 5 bases. The CDR3 extends over 15 amino acids. Germline CDR1 and CDR2: SQVTM and ANQGSEA. The V gene lost 7 bases and the J gene lost 1 base, with 18 bases spanning the gap.

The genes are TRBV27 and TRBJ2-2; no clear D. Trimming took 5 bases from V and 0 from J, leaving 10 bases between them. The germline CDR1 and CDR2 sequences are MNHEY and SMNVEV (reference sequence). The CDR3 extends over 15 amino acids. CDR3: CASSRYRTNTGELFF. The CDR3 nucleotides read TGTGCCAGCAGTCGATATCGGACGAACACCGGGGAGCTGTTTTTT.

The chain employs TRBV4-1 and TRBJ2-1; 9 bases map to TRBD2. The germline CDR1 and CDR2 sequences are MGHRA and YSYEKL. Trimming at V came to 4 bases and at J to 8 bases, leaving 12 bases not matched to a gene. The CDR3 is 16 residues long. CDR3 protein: CASSRDSGGRGDEQFF. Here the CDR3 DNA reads TGCGCCAGCAGCCGGGATTCGGGCGGGAGGGGCGATGAGCAGTTCTTC.

The CDR3 sequence is CASSDGGVVGELFF. DNA of the CDR3: TGCGCCAGCAGTGACGGGGGAGTGGTCGGGGAGCTGTTTTTT. The chain combines TRBV10-1 with TRBJ2-2; D may be TRBD2 (6 bases). V was pared by 3 bases and J by 7 bases, with 12 bases between. The CDR3 is made up of 14 amino acids. Germline assignment: CDR1 WNHNN and CDR2 SYGVQD (reference sequence).

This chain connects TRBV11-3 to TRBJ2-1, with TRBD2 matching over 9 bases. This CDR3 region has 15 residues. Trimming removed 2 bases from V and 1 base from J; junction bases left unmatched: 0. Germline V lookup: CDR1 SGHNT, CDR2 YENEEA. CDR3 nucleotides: TGTGCCAGCAGCTTAAGCGGGAGGTCCTACAATGAGCAGTTCTTC. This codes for CASSLSGRSYNEQFF.

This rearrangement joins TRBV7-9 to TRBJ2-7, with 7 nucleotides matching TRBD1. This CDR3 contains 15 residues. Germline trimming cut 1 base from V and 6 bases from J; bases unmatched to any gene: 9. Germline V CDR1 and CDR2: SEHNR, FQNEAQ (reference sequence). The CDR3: CASSLEGADGSEQYF. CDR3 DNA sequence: TGTGCCAGCAGCTTAGAGGGGGCAGACGGAAGCGAGCAGTACTTC.

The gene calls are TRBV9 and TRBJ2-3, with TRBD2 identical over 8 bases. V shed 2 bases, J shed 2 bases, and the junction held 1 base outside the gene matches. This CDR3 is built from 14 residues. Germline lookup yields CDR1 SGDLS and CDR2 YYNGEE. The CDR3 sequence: CASSVSGTTDTQYF. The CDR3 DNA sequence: TGTGCCAGCAGCGTTAGCGGGACCACAGATACGCAGTATTTT.

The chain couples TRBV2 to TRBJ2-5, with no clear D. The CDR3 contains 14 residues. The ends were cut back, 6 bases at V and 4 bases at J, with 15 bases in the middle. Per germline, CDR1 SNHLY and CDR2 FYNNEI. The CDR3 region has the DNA TGTGCCAGCAGAGGTGGACCTTTACCAGAGACCCAGTACTTC. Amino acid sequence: CASRGGPLPETQYF.

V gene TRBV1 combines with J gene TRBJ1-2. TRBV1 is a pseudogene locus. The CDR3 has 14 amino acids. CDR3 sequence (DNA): TGCACCAGCAGCCAAGGATGGGGGAGCTATGGCTACACCTTC. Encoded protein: CTSSQGWGSYGYTF.